This TCR beta chain was identified during a study of blood T cell repertoires in COVID-19. Study background: Both acute and convalescent COVID-19 samples were obtained from the United States, Italy and Spain. PBMCs, B-cell-depleted T cells, or T cells provided the cDNA or gDNA that made up the material.

Looked up from germline, CDR1 is MNHEY and CDR2 is SVGEGT. This CDR3 contains 12 residues. The V end was cut by 0 bases, the J end by 10 bases, with 4 bases between. In the original processing: Amplification from reference gene primers served as the basis for estimated nucleated cell counts. Data came from immunoSEQ multiplex PCR; TCRdb stores just in-frame clones and leaves some out. V, J and clone size reflect that table, while D and trimming were determined from the DNA. In the table there are 25,000 to 35,000 clones, more than 65% of which are singletons. The J gene is TRBJ1-6, the V gene TRBV6-2 or TRBV6-3, with D uncertain. This TCR derives from a woman aged 55 to 70 with acute or convalescent COVID-19. Input material: peripheral blood. As DNA, the CDR3 is TGTGCCAGCAGTTACTCGCGGTCACCCCTCCACTTT. Its translation is CASSYSRSPLHF.